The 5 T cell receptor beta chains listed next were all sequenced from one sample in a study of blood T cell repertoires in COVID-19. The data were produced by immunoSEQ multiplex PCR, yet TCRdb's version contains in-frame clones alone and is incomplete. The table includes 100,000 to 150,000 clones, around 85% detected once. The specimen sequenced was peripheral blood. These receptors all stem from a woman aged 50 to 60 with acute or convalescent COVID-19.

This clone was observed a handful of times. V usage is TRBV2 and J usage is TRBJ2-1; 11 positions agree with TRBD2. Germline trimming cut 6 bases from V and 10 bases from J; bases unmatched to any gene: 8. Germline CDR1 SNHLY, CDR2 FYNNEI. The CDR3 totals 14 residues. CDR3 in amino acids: CASRGNSGGEEQFF. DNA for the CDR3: TGTGCCAGCAGGGGCAATAGCGGGGGGGAAGAGCAGTTCTTC.

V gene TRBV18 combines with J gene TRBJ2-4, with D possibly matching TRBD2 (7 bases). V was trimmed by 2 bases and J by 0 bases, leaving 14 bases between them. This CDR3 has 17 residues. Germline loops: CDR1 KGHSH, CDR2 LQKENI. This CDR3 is CASSPSAGALAKNIQYF. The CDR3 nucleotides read TGTGCCAGCTCACCATCCGCGGGGGCCCTAGCCAAAAACATTCAGTACTTC.

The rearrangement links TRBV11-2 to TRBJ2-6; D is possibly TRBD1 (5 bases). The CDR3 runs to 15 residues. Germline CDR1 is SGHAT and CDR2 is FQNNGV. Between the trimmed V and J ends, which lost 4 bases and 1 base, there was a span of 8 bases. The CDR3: CASSSGISGANVLTF. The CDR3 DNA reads TGTGCCAGCAGCTCAGGGATTTCTGGGGCCAACGTCCTGACTTTC. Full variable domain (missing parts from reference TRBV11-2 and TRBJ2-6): EAGVAQSPRYKIIEKRQSVAFWCNPISGHATLYWYQQILGQGPKLLIQFQNNGVVDDSQLPKDRFSAERLKGVDSTLKIQPAKLEDSAVYLCASSSGISGANVLTFGAGSRLTVL.

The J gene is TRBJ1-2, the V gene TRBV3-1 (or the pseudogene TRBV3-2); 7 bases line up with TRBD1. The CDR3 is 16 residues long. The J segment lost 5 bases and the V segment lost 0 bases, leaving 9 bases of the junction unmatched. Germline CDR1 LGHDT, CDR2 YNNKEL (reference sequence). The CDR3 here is CASSQEHQTGWYGYTF. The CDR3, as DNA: TGTGCCAGCAGCCAAGAGCACCAGACAGGGTGGTATGGCTACACCTTC.

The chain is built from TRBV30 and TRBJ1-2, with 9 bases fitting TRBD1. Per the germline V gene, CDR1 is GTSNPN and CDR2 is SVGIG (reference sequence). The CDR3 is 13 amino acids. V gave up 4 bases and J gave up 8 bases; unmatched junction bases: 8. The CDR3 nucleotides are TGTGCCTGGACCACACAGGGGGCGAGAGGCTACACCTTC. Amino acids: CAWTTQGARGYTF.